Detailed here is one T cell receptor (beta chain). Germline V gene sequence: CDR1 ENHRY, CDR2 SYGVKD. The junction had 4 bases not matched to a gene; V was cut back by 0 bases and J by 2 bases. CDR3 size: 17 residues. This record belongs to a study of response to subunit inactivated influenza vaccine. TCRdb reanalysed the RT-PCR reads using MiXCR and keeps one entry per CDR3 protein. The sample records roughly 630,000 distinct CDR3 sequences, approximately 14% being singletons. The chain carries TRBV10-3 and TRBJ2-3, with 11 bases fitting TRBD2. This clonotype originated in a man aged 50 to 60 who received an inactivated influenza vaccine. The material sequenced was PBMCs from blood, taken around 15 days before vaccination. The DNA of the CDR3 is TGTGCCATCAGTGAGTCGTCGACTAGCGGGGTCACAGATACGCAGTATTTT. Translating it yields CAISESSTSGVTDTQYF.